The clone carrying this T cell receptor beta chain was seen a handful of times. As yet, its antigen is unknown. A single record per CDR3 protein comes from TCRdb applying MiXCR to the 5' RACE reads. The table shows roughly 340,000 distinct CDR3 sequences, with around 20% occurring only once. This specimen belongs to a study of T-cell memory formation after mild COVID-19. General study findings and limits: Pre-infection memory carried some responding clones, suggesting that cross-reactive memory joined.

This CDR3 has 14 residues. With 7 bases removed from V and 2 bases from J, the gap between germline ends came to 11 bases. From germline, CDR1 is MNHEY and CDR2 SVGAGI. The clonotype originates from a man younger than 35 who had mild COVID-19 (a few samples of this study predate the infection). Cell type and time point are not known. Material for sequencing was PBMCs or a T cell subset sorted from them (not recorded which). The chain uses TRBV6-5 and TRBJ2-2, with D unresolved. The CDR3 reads CASNRLYNTGELFF. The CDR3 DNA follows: TGTGCCAGCAATAGACTGTATAACACCGGGGAGCTGTTTTTT.